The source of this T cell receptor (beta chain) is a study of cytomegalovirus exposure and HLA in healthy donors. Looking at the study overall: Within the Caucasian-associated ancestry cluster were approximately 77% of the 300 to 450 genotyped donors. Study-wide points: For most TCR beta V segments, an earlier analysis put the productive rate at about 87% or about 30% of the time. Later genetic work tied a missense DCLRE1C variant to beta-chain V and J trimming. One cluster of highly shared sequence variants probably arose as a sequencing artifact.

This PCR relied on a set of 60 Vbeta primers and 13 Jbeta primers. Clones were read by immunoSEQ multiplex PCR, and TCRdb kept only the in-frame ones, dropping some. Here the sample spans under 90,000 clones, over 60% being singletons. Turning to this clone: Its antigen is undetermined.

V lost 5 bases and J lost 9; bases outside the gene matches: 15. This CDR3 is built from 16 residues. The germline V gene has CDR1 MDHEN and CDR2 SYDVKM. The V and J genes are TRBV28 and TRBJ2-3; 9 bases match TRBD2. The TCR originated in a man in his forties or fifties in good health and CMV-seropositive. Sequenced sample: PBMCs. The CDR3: CASSPRISGRLGTQYF. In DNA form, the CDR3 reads TGTGCCAGCAGTCCCCGAATTAGCGGGAGATTAGGGACGCAGTATTTT.